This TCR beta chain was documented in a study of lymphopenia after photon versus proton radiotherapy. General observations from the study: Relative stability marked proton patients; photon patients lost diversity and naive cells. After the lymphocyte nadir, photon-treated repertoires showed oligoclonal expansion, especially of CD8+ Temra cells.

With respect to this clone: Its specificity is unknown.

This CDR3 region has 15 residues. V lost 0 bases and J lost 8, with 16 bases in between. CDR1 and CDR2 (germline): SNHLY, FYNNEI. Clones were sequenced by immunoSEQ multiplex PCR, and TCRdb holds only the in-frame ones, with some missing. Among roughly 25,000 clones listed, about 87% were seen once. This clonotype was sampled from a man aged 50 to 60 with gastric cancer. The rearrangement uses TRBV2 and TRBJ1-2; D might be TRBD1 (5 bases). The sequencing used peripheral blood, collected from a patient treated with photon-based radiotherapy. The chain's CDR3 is CASSEALVAGWGYTF. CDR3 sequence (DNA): TGTGCCAGCAGTGAAGCGCTTGTAGCAGGGTGGGGCTACACCTTC.